The T cell receptor beta chain under discussion was sequenced for a study of identical twins. The study, taken as a whole, reports: In drawing conclusions, the study used cross-sectional statistical analysis and did not follow the same donors.

TCRdb fed the 5' RACE reads into MiXCR, producing one record per CDR3 protein. The data show 1.5 million to 2 million distinct CDR3 sequences, more than 30% seen once. Germline CDR1 reads LGHNA; CDR2 reads YNFKEQ. The CDR3 totals 18 residues. Unmatched junction bases numbered 17, after V lost 1 base and J lost 11 bases. This clonotype was observed a single time. Antigen unknown. No donor was unhealthy or non-Caucasian. This sequence was found in a newborn girl in good health. The V and J genes are TRBV4-2 and TRBJ2-5; 12 bases are a match to TRBD2. The specimen sequenced was cord blood. The chain's CDR3 is CASSQATTSGSGLNEQYF. The CDR3 DNA sequence: TGTGCCAGCAGCCAAGCCACGACTAGCGGGAGTGGTTTGAATGAGCAGTACTTC.